This TCR beta chain was sequenced during a study of patients and donors after allogeneic stem cell transplantation. There are a few counts of this clonotype. TCRdb re-called the RT-PCR reads with MiXCR, one entry per CDR3 protein. The sample gives around 160,000 distinct CDR3 sequences, approximately 31% of which show up once; roughly 3.2% is in the top ten. Germline CDR1 KGHDR, CDR2 SFDVKD. V was pared by 3 bases and J by 1 base, with 5 bases between. This CDR3 is built from 13 residues. The source material was blood, either unsorted or a sorted T cell fraction (not recorded which). This chain joins TRBV24-1 and TRBJ1-1, with D unresolved. This sequence originates from a human donor who was either an allogeneic HSCT recipient or a stem cell or donor lymphocyte infusion donor (not recorded which). It is not recorded whose cells these are; they may come from a transplant donor. CDR3 protein: CATSDRANTEAFF. DNA for the CDR3: TGTGCCACCAGTGATCGGGCGAACACTGAAGCTTTCTTT.